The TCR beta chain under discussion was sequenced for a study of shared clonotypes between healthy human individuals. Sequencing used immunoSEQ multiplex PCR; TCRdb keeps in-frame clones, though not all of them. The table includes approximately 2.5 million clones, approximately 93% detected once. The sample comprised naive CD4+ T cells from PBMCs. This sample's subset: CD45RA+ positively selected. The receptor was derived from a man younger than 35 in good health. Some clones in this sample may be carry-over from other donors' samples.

The DNA for the CDR3 is TGTGCCAGCAGTCCTCATCAGGGGCAAATATGGGTAGCTTTCTTT. As protein: CASSPHQGQIWVAFF. V usage is TRBV6-5 and J usage is TRBJ1-1; D is possibly TRBD1 (6 bases). Between the trimmed V and J ends, which lost 5 bases and 10 bases, there was a span of 23 bases. The CDR3 spans 15 residues. Germline V gene data show CDR1 as MNHEY and CDR2 as SVGAGI.